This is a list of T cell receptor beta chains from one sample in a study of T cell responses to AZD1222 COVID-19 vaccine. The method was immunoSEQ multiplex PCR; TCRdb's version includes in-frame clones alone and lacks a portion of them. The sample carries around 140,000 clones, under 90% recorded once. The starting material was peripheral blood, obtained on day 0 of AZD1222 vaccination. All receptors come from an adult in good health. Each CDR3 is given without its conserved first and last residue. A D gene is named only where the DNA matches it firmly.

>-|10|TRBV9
ASSVGSGVLH
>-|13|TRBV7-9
ASSWEVSGTVEAF
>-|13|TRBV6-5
ASRRQESGNYGYT
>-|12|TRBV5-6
ASSSLRGSDEQY
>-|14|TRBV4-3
ASSQEGGGRRQPQH
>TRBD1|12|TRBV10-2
ASSTTGWDYGYT
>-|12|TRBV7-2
ASSLGRSERRQF
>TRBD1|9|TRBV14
ASSSYGTGS
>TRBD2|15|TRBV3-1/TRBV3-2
ASSHRPLSGGAAEQY
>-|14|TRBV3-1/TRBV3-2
ASSPTAGGRRDTQY
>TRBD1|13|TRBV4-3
ASSPYGTGVDTQY
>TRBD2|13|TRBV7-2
ASSTRLAGGIIQY
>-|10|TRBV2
ACATGTYGYT
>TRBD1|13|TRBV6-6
ASRSHGQGADEQY
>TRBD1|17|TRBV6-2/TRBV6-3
ASSYWAGTGGAWDQPQH
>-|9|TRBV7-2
ASSYLYEQY
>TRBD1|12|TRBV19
ASSIAPGGSPLH
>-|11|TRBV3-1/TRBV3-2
ASSRDPTGTQY
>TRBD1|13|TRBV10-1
ASSKGQGAGNEQF
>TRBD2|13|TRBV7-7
ASSLADGRGNEQF
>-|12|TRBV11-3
ASSSKAYTGELF
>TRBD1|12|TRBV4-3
ASSGSGQGIGYT
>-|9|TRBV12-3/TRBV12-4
ASSWVNEQF
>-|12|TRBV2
AGAPRGDADTQY
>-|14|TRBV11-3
ASSLGDRTHTGELF
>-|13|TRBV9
ASSVSWGYGEKLF
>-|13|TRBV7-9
ASSLDGRKNTEAF
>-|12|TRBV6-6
ASSYGRAVGELF
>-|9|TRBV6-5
ASMEDTEAF
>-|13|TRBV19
ASSIFEGGATEAF
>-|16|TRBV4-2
ASSPLVGRVIKQETQY
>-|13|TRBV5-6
ASSLVVGDGNTIY
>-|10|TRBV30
AWSPTRGEQY
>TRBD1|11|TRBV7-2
ASSLTGQAEAF
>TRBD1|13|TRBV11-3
ASSPGTGTGYEQY
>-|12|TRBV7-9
ASSFYQGTTEAF
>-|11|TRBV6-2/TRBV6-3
ASSYFSTGPQH
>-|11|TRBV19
ASSIMGHLEAF
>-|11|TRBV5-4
ASSLGRENKQY
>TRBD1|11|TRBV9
ASSVVPTGVLF
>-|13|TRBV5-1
ASSLAVGNNSPLH
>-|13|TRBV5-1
ASSLSGVGTDTQY
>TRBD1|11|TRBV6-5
ASSSGQGFVQY
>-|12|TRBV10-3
ASGERTNTGELF
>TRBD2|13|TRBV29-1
SGVLAGVGTGELF
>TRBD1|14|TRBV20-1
SASLGGTAPNTEAF
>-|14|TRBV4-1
ASSRTEGSDTGELF
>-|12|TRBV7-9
ASTLGSPSYEQY
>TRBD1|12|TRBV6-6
ASSFTGGLQPQH